The 4 T cell receptor beta chains below all came from one sample that was sequenced in a study of radiotherapy plus CTLA-4 blockade in lung cancer. Generated by immunoSEQ multiplex PCR, the TCRdb table keeps only in-frame clones and is missing some. The sample yields some 15,000 clones, about two thirds seen once. The sample consisted of peripheral blood, taken from a patient treated with radiotherapy plus ipilimumab. These receptors were obtained from a human donor with non-small cell lung cancer whose response to radiotherapy plus ipilimumab could not be evaluated.

The J gene is TRBJ2-5, the V gene TRBV7-9, with TRBD2 matching 8 bases. CDR1 and CDR2 from the germline V gene are SEHNR and FQNEAQ (reference sequence). The CDR3 length is 14 residues. With V trimmed by 5 bases and J by 6 bases, 8 bases remained unmatched. CDR3 sequence: CASSPRGGEKTQYF. CDR3 DNA: TGTGCCAGCAGCCCCCGGGGGGGCGAAAAGACCCAGTACTTC.

This clone has a handful of counts. This rearrangement joins TRBV25-1 to TRBJ2-7, with TRBD2 matching 10 bases. Germline V lookup: CDR1 MGHDK, CDR2 SYGVNS. This CDR3 contains 13 residues. The V and J ends lost 8 bases and 3 bases, in that order; junction bases with no gene match: 4. CDR3 in DNA: TGTGCCAGCGTAGCGGGGGGCCACTACGAGCAGTACTTC. Its translation: CASVAGGHYEQYF.

The chain employs TRBV2 and TRBJ1-1; TRBD1 is a possible D gene (5 bases). The CDR3 covers 13 residues. The germline CDR1 and CDR2 sequences are SNHLY and FYNNEI. V was clipped by 6 bases and J by 1 base, with 9 bases between them. CDR3 DNA: TGTGCCAGCAGGTATGACAGGAACACTGAAGCTTTCTTT. It encodes CASRYDRNTEAFF.

This clone was recorded a few times. The chain joins TRBV5-1 to TRBJ1-2; TRBD1 aligns across 8 bases. The V gene end was trimmed by 0 bases and the J gene end by 4 bases; junction bases not matched to a gene: 5. This CDR3 is 15 amino acids long. Per germline, CDR1 SGHRS and CDR2 YFSETQ. CDR3 sequence (DNA): TGCGCCAGCAGCTTGGATCTTGGACAGGGCTATGGCTACACCTTC. Translation: CASSLDLGQGYGYTF.